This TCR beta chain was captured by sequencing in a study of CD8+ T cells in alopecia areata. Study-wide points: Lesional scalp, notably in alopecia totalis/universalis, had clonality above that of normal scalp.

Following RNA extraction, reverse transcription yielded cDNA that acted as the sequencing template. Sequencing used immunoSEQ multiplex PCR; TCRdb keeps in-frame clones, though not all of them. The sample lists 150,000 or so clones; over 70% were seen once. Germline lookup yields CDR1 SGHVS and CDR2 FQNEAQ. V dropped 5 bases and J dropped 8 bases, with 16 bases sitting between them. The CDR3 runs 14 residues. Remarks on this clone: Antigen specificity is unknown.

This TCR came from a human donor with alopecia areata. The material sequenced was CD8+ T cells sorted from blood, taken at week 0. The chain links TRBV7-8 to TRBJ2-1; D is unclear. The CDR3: CASSPGSPGHEQFF. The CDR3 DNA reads TGTGCCAGCAGCCCGGGCTCCCCTGGCCATGAGCAGTTCTTC. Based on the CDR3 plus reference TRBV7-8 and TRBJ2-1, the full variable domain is GAGVSQSPRYKVAKRGQDVALRCDPISGHVSLFWYQQALGQGPEFLTYFQNEAQLDKSGLPSDRFFAERPEGSVSTLKIQRTQQEDSAVYLCASSPGSPGHEQFFGPGTRLTVL.